The 6 T cell receptor beta chains in this list originate from one sample, sequenced in a study of metastatic and nonmetastatic thyroid tumors. TCRdb re-called the PCR reads with MiXCR. This sample has almost 4,000 clones, with roughly 36% found just once. Treatment of any kind had been given to no patient before thyroid surgery. Sequencing input: tumor tissue. These receptors all come from a female donor with papillary thyroid cancer or a benign thyroid nodule (not recorded which). Some clones in this sample may be carry-over from other donors' samples.

Here the CDR3 reads CASSLAPPGGGTDTQYF. CDR3 nucleotide sequence: TGTGCCAGCAGCTTAGCTCCCCCCGGGGGAGGCACAGATACGCAGTATTTT. The rearrangement links TRBV7-2 to TRBJ2-3, with a tentative D call TRBD2 (6 bases). Germline V gene sequence: CDR1 SGHTA, CDR2 FQGNSA. The CDR3 loop spans 17 amino acids. The germline V and J ends were trimmed by 0 bases and 1 base, with 14 bases remaining between them.

A single count supports this clone. V is TRBV7-8 and J is TRBJ2-2; a weak D match, TRBD1 (5 bases). The CDR3 runs to 14 residues. Trimming shortened V by 6 bases and J by 4 bases, and 12 bases separated the two germline ends. Germline CDR1 and CDR2: SGHVS and FQNEAQ. DNA of the CDR3: TGTGCCAGCAGGTGGTACAGGATCACCGGGGAGCTGTTTTTT. Translating it yields CASRWYRITGELFF.

This clone was seen only once. The chain is built from TRBV7-3 and TRBJ2-2; a possible D gene is TRBD1 (6 bases). CDR1 is SGHTA and CDR2 is FQGTGA in the germline V gene. The CDR3 runs to 14 residues. Trimming cost V 6 bases and J 1 base, with 9 bases left between them. The CDR3, as DNA: TGTGCCAGCAGTCGAGGGGGGAACACCGGGGAGCTGTTTTTT. This sequence encodes CASSRGGNTGELFF.

This clone has a handful of counts. The CDR3 nucleotides are TGTGCCAGCCAACGCCTAGCGGACTCCTACGAGCAGTACTTC. Protein sequence: CASQRLADSYEQYF. This chain joins TRBV6-2 or TRBV6-3 and TRBJ2-7; 7 nucleotides agree with TRBD2. The CDR3 contains 14 residues. The V gene's germline CDR1 is MNHEY and CDR2 SVGEGT. The junction had 7 bases not matched to a gene; V was cut back by 8 bases and J by 0 bases.

The rearrangement uses TRBV10-3 and TRBJ2-7; tentative D call: TRBD2 (6 bases). This CDR3 is built from 12 residues. V was pared by 10 bases and J by 7 bases, with 17 bases between. Germline CDR1 is ENHRY and CDR2 is SYGVKD. The CDR3 protein is CATTGTYYEQYF. The CDR3 DNA follows: TGTGCCACAACCGGGACTTACTATGAGCAGTACTTC.

A few counts support this clone. The gene calls are TRBV4-3 and TRBJ1-6; D possibly corresponds to TRBD1 (5 bases). The CDR3 is 15 amino acids. V was cut by 4 bases and J by 4 bases, with 11 bases left in between. Germline CDR1 is LGHNA and CDR2 is YSLEER. The CDR3 DNA reads TGCGCCAGCAGCCGGGGGGAACTTTATAATTCACCCCTCCACTTT. This sequence encodes CASSRGELYNSPLHF.